The 22 T cell receptor beta chains below were found in one sample sequenced in a study of blood T cell repertoires in COVID-19. Data came from immunoSEQ multiplex PCR; TCRdb stores just in-frame clones and leaves some out. The data hold 150,000 to 200,000 clones, with 89% observed a single time. Sequencing input: peripheral blood. The source of these receptors is a man in his 60s with acute or convalescent COVID-19.

V is TRBV30 and J is TRBJ2-3, with D tentatively TRBD2 (5 bases). Trimming removed 8 bases from V and 1 base from J, with 13 bases in between. The CDR3 sequence is 13 residues long. Germline CDR1 and CDR2: GTSNPN and SVGIG (reference sequence). CDR3 sequence (DNA): TGTGCCACCCAGCGGCGAGGCACAGATACGCAGTATTTT. Translation: CATQRRGTDTQYF.

V gene TRBV5-5 combines with J gene TRBJ2-2, with a tentative D call TRBD2 (5 bases). There are 14 residues in the CDR3. The V gene's germline CDR1 is SGHKS and CDR2 YYEKEE (reference sequence). V lost 4 bases and J lost 7, with 14 bases in between. This CDR3 reads CASSPGERGGELFF. The DNA for the CDR3 is TGTGCCAGCAGCCCCGGTGAACGGGGCGGGGAGCTGTTTTTT. The full variable domain, in which reference TRBV5-5 and TRBJ2-2 provide the parts outside the CDR3, is DAGVTQSPTHLIKTRGQQVTLRCSPISGHKSVSWYQQVLGQGPQFIFQYYEKEERGRGNFPDRFSARQFPNYSSELNVNALLLGDSALYLCASSPGERGGELFFGEGSRLTVL.

The chain couples TRBV6-1 to TRBJ1-2; D not resolved. Germline CDR1 reads MNHNS; CDR2 reads SASEGT. The CDR3 extends over 13 amino acids. V was trimmed by 3 bases and J by 3 bases, leaving 8 bases between them. The CDR3 DNA reads TGTGCCAGCAGTGACAGGCCTCACTATGGCTACACCTTC. As protein: CASSDRPHYGYTF.

The chain couples TRBV4-3 to TRBJ1-1; D may be TRBD1 (6 bases). Trimming took off 0 bases at V and 3 bases at J, with 20 bases between the two ends. Germline V CDR1 and CDR2: LGHNA, YSLEER. The CDR3 runs to 18 residues. The CDR3 bases are TGCGCCAGCAGCCAAGATCTGGGGACACATCGTAGGGACACTGAAGCTTTCTTT. Residues: CASSQDLGTHRRDTEAFF.

V usage is TRBV5-1 and J usage is TRBJ2-1, with 11 bases aligning to TRBD2. The CDR3 has 16 residues. With V trimmed by 4 bases and J by 2 bases, 5 bases remained unmatched. The germline V gene has CDR1 SGHRS and CDR2 YFSETQ. CDR3 sequence (DNA): TGCGCCAGCAGCCATGGACTAGCGGGTACCTACAATGAGCAGTTCTTC. It specifies CASSHGLAGTYNEQFF.

As regards this clone: Other nucleotide sequences from this sample produce the same CDR3. This rearrangement joins TRBV5-1 to TRBJ1-1, with TRBD1 as a possible D gene (5 bases). In germline, CDR1 is SGHRS, CDR2 YFSETQ. The CDR3 contains 13 residues. V was clipped by 1 base and J by 1 base, with 5 bases between them. The CDR3 sequence is CASSLTGNTEAFF. The CDR3 nucleotides read TGCGCCAGCAGCTTGACAGGGAACACTGAAGCTTTCTTT.

This clone occurred once. The chain has TRBV11-3 and TRBJ2-3, with 15 nucleotides matching TRBD2. Germline lookup yields CDR1 SGHNT and CDR2 YENEEA. V shed 5 bases, J shed 3 bases, and the junction held 9 bases outside the gene matches. The CDR3 has 18 residues. The CDR3 nucleotides read TGTGCCAGCAGCCCCCCGGGACTAGCGGGGGGAAGGACAGATACGCAGTATTTT. Its protein is CASSPPGLAGGRTDTQYF.

This chain links TRBV7-3 with TRBJ1-3; the match to TRBD1 covers 9 bases. V was pared by 5 bases and J by 4 bases, with 9 bases of the junction left unmatched. This CDR3 is 16 amino acids long. The germline gives CDR1 SGHTA, CDR2 FQGTGA. In DNA, the CDR3 is TGTGCCAGCAGCAGTGGGGACAGGGTAGCCGGAAACACCATATATTTT. Translated, it gives CASSSGDRVAGNTIYF. Supplemented by reference TRBV7-3 and TRBJ1-3, the full variable domain reads GAGVSQTPSNKVTEKGKYVELRCDPISGHTALYWYRQSLGQGPEFLIYFQGTGAADDSGLPNDRFFAVRPEGSVSTLKIQRTERGDSAVYLCASSSGDRVAGNTIYFGEGSWLTVV.

The V and J genes are TRBV7-2 and TRBJ1-1; D might be TRBD1 (6 bases). The CDR3 length is 14 residues. Germline-derived CDR1 and CDR2 are SGHTA and FQGNSA. Trimming left V 5 bases short and J 3 bases short, with 13 bases between. CDR3 in amino acids: CASSLTGWHTEAFF. CDR3 bases: TGTGCCAGCAGCCTAACAGGGTGGCACACTGAAGCTTTCTTT.

This chain uses TRBV5-1 with TRBJ2-1; a possible D gene is TRBD1 (6 bases). In germline, CDR1 is SGHRS, CDR2 YFSETQ. V lost 2 bases and J lost 0, with 9 bases in between. The CDR3 has 15 residues. The CDR3 loop is CASSFTGPSYNEQFF. For the CDR3, the DNA is TGCGCCAGCAGCTTCACAGGGCCCTCCTACAATGAGCAGTTCTTC. The variable domain in full, completed from reference TRBV5-1 and TRBJ2-1, reads KAGVTQTPRYLIKTRGQQVTLSCSPISGHRSVSWYQQTPGQGLQFLFEYFSETQRNKGNFPGRFSGRQFSNSRSEMNVSTLELGDSALYLCASSFTGPSYNEQFFGPGTRLTVL.

The rearrangement joins TRBV19 to TRBJ1-2; no reliable D call. The CDR3 consists of 13 residues. Germline CDR1 and CDR2: LNHDA and SQIVND (reference sequence). Trimming removed 2 bases from V and 1 base from J, with 5 bases in between. Written as DNA, the CDR3 is TGTGCCAGTAGTATAAGGAGTAACTATGGCTACACCTTC. It specifies CASSIRSNYGYTF. The full variable domain, with the rest looked up from reference TRBV19 and TRBJ1-2, is DGGITQSPKYLFRKEGQNVTLSCEQNLNHDAMYWYRQDPGQGLRLIYYSQIVNDFQKGDIAEGYSVSREKKESFPLTVTSAQKNPTAFYLCASSIRSNYGYTFGSGTRLTVV.

This chain uses TRBV4-1 with TRBJ1-5, with TRBD1 as a possible D gene (6 bases). CDR1 is MGHRA, CDR2 YSYEKL, per germline. The CDR3 contains 13 residues. Trimming pared 0 bases from V and 7 bases from J, leaving 7 bases between. The CDR3: CASSQERGQPQHF. CDR3 DNA: TGCGCCAGCAGCCAAGAAAGGGGGCAGCCCCAGCATTTT.

J is TRBJ2-7 and V is TRBV19, with D perhaps matching TRBD2 (6 bases). V was trimmed by 1 base and J by 2 bases, leaving 9 bases between them. This CDR3 comprises 14 residues. Germline CDR1 is LNHDA and CDR2 is SQIVND (reference sequence). The CDR3 spells CASSIVAATYEQYF. The CDR3 region has the DNA TGTGCCAGTAGTATAGTAGCGGCGACCTACGAGCAGTACTTC.

This chain connects TRBV18 to TRBJ2-7; 7 bases align to TRBD1. The CDR3 is made up of 15 amino acids. V was clipped by 3 bases and J by 1 base; unmatched bases: 6. Germline assignment: CDR1 KGHSH and CDR2 LQKENI. CDR3 DNA sequence: TGTGCCAGCTCACCTCAGGGGGTGGGTTCCTACGAGCAGTACTTC. Protein product: CASSPQGVGSYEQYF.

The V and J genes are TRBV6-5 and TRBJ2-7, with D maybe TRBD1 (6 bases). Trimming shortened V by 3 bases and J by 0 bases, and 12 bases separated the two germline ends. This CDR3 spans 15 amino acids. The germline CDR1 and CDR2 sequences are MNHEY and SVGAGI. In DNA form, the CDR3 reads TGTGCCAGCAGTTATCAACAGGGATTCTCCTACGAGCAGTACTTC. It specifies CASSYQQGFSYEQYF.

The chain combines TRBV9 with TRBJ2-1; 8 bases are a match to TRBD2. J gave up 2 bases and V 2 bases, and 6 bases lay outside the gene matches. This CDR3 contains 16 residues. Germline CDR1 SGDLS, CDR2 YYNGEE. The CDR3 reads CASSVSSGATYNEQFF. DNA of the CDR3: TGTGCCAGCAGCGTCAGTAGCGGGGCCACCTACAATGAGCAGTTCTTC.

This clone was seen a handful of times. The chain combines TRBV5-1 with TRBJ1-1; D is unclear. CDR1 SGHRS and CDR2 YFSETQ come from the germline V gene. V shed 6 bases and J shed 1 base, with 13 bases lying between them. The CDR3 sequence is 14 residues long. CDR3 amino acids: CASTAGSENTEAFF. In DNA, the CDR3 is TGCGCCAGCACGGCGGGGTCGGAGAACACTGAAGCTTTCTTT.

The V gene is TRBV2, the J gene TRBJ1-6, with TRBD1 as a possible D gene (6 bases). CDR3 size: 13 residues. Deletions cut 8 bases from V and 4 bases from J, with 9 bases between. CDR1 is SNHLY, CDR2 FYNNEI, per germline. The CDR3: CASRDTYNSPLHF. CDR3 DNA sequence: TGTGCCAGCCGGGACACGTATAATTCACCCCTCCACTTT.

The chain uses TRBV10-3 and TRBJ1-2; no firm D call. The CDR3 sequence is 13 residues long. Germline CDR1 is ENHRY and CDR2 is SYGVKD. V dropped 3 bases and J dropped 7 bases, with 12 bases sitting between them. The CDR3 is CAISEWGAGGYTF. The CDR3 region has the DNA TGTGCCATCAGTGAATGGGGAGCGGGTGGCTACACCTTC.

This rearrangement joins TRBV4-3 to TRBJ1-1; D not certain. Trimming removed 0 bases at V and 2 bases at J, with 7 bases between. CDR1 and CDR2 (germline): LGHNA, YSLEER. The CDR3 contains 14 residues. DNA of the CDR3: TGCGCCAGCAGCCAAGATCGTAGTAACACTGAAGCTTTCTTT. This encodes CASSQDRSNTEAFF.

This clone was seen only once. The V gene is TRBV11-2, the J gene TRBJ1-1; 7 bases are a match to TRBD1. CDR3 length: 14 residues. V was clipped by 5 bases and J by 5 bases; unmatched bases: 8. CDR1 is SGHAT and CDR2 is FQNNGV in the germline V gene. For the CDR3, the DNA is TGTGCCAGCAGCGCATCGACAGGGTTTACTGAAGCTTTCTTT. It codes for CASSASTGFTEAFF. Drawing the rest from reference TRBV11-2 and TRBJ1-1, the complete variable domain is EAGVAQSPRYKIIEKRQSVAFWCNPISGHATLYWYQQILGQGPKLLIQFQNNGVVDDSQLPKDRFSAERLKGVDSTLKIQPAKLEDSAVYLCASSASTGFTEAFFGQGTRLTVV.

This chain connects TRBV6-1 to TRBJ1-3; maybe TRBD1 (6 bases). The germline CDR1 and CDR2 sequences are MNHNS and SASEGT. Trimming took off 3 bases at V and 2 bases at J, with 11 bases between the two ends. This CDR3 has 15 residues. In DNA, the CDR3 is TGTGCCAGCAGTGAGGGGGCGCAGACTGGAAACACCATATATTTT. This sequence encodes CASSEGAQTGNTIYF.